The source of this T cell receptor beta chain is a study of control samples from healthy donors and cancer patients. Sequenced by immunoSEQ multiplex PCR; TCRdb stores in-frame clones only, minus some. The table lists 110,000 to 150,000 clones, about nine tenths of them singletons. CDR1 is SGHRS, CDR2 YFSETQ, per germline. There are 16 residues in the CDR3. Details on this clone: The junction and the germline gene differ at one end; a read error may be behind it.

The J gene is TRBJ2-1, the V gene TRBV5-1, with 9 nucleotides matching TRBD2. Material for sequencing was blood. The clonotype originates from a man aged 25 to 45 in good health. CDR3 in DNA: TGCGCCCGCAGGGGGGGGGCGGGAGGGCCTAACAATGAGCAGTTCTTC. It yields the protein CARRGGAGGPNNEQFF.